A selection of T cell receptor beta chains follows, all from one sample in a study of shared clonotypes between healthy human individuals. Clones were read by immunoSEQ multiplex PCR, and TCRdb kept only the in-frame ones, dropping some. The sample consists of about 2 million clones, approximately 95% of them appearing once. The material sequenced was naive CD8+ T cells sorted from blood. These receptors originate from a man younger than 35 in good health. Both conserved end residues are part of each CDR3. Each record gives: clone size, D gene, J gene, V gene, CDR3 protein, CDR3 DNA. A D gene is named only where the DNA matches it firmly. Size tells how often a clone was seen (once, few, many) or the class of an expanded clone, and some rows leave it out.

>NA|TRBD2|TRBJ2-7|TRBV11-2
CASSGGLAEVEQYF
TGTGCCAGCAGCGGGGGACTAGCGGAGGTCGAGCAGTACTTC
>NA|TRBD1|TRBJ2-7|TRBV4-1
CASSQHDRGRQYEQYF
TGCGCCAGCAGCCAACATGACAGGGGGAGGCAATACGAGCAGTACTTC
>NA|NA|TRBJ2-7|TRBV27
CASRLWDSYEQYF
TGTGCCAGCAGGCTATGGGACTCCTACGAGCAGTACTTC
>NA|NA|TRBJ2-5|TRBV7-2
CASSLGGQQEIQETQYF
TGTGCCAGCAGCTTAGGGGGGCAGCAGGAGATCCAAGAGACCCAGTACTTC
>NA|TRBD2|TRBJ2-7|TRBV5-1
CASSASGFYEQYF
TGCGCCAGCAGCGCTAGCGGGTTCTACGAGCAGTACTTC
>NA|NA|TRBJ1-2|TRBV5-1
CASSPQAPGDYGYTF
TGCGCCAGCAGCCCACAGGCCCCGGGGGACTATGGCTACACCTTC
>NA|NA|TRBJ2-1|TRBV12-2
CASRFKQRVYNEQFF
TGTGCAAGTCGCTTCAAACAAAGAGTCTACAATGAGCAGTTCTTC
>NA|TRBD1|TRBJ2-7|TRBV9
CASSALTGGEQYF
TGTGCCAGCAGCGCCCTGACAGGGGGCGAGCAGTACTTC
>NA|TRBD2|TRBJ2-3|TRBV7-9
CASSPIAGPTGTDTQYF
TGTGCCAGCAGCCCGATAGCGGGGCCGACTGGTACAGATACGCAGTATTTT
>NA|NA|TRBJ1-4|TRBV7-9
CASSPLEGDNEKLFF
TGTGCCAGCAGCCCCTTGGAAGGGGATAATGAAAAACTGTTTTTT
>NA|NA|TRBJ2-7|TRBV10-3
CAIRARQDSYEQYF
TGTGCCATCAGGGCTAGACAGGACTCCTACGAGCAGTACTTC
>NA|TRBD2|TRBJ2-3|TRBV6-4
CASSHRVAGGNTDTQYF
TGTGCCAGCAGTCACCGGGTAGCGGGAGGGAACACAGATACGCAGTATTTT
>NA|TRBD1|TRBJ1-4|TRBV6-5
CASRGQEANEKLFF
TGTGCCAGCAGAGGACAGGAAGCTAATGAAAAACTGTTTTTT
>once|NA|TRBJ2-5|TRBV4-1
CASSQKGGGSIQETQYF
TGCGCCAGCAGCCAAAAAGGGGGGGGAAGTATCCAAGAGACCCAGTACTTC
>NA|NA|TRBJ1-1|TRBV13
CASSLGRGDTEAFF
TGTGCCAGCAGCTTAGGGAGGGGGGACACTGAAGCTTTCTTT
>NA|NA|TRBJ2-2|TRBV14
CASSQHSGAGGELFF
TGTGCCAGCAGCCAACACTCCGGAGCCGGCGGGGAGCTGTTTTTT
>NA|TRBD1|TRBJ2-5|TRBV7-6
CASSLWTGLRETQYF
TGTGCCAGCAGCTTATGGACAGGGTTACGCGAGACCCAGTACTTC
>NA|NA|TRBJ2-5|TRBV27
CASSGLGPKETQYF
TGTGCCAGCAGTGGCCTAGGTCCTAAAGAGACCCAGTACTTC
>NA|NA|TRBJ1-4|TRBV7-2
CASSSLSGANEKLFF
TGTGCCAGCAGCTCCCTCAGTGGAGCTAATGAAAAACTGTTTTTT
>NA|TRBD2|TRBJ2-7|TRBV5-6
CASSLGAGATYEQYF
TGTGCCAGCAGCTTGGGAGCGGGAGCGACCTACGAGCAGTACTTC
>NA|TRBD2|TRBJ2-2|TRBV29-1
CSVVGLAGLSGELFF
TGCAGCGTTGTGGGACTAGCGGGATTAAGCGGGGAGCTGTTTTTT
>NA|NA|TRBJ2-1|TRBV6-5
CASSYSMGENEQFF
TGTGCCAGCAGTTACTCGATGGGGGAAAATGAGCAGTTCTTC
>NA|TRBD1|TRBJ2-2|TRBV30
CAWLQGDRTGELFF
TGTGCCTGGTTGCAGGGGGATCGCACCGGGGAGCTGTTTTTT
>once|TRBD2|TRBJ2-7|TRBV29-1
CSVERGDSYEQYF
TGCAGCGTTGAGCGGGGGGACTCCTACGAGCAGTACTTC
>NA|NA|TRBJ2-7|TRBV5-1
CASSLGVRYLDEQYF
TGCGCCAGCAGCTTGGGGGTCAGATACCTCGACGAGCAGTACTTC
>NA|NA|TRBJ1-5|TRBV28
CASSFGGSNQPQHF
TGTGCCAGCAGTTTCGGGGGTAGCAATCAGCCCCAGCATTTT
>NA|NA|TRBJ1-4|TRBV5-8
CASSPRATMGFELFF
TGTGCCAGCAGCCCCCGGGCCACTATGGGGTTTGAACTGTTTTTT
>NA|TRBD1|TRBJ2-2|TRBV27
CASSWGQGHGELFF
TGTGCCAGCAGCTGGGGACAGGGTCACGGGGAGCTGTTTTTT
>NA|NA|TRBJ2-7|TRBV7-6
CASSLETGYEQYF
TGTGCCAGCAGCTTAGAGACAGGCTACGAGCAGTACTTC
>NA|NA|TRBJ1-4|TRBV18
CASSAPVIPLMDNEKLFF
TGTGCCAGCTCAGCGCCCGTGATTCCCCTCATGGACAATGAAAAACTGTTTTTT
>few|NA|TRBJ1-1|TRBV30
CAWGGNTEAFF
TGTGCCTGGGGGGGGAACACTGAAGCTTTCTTT
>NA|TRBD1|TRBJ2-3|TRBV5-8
CASSSVPGQGGNTQYF
TGTGCCAGCAGCTCGGTGCCGGGACAGGGTGGAAATACGCAGTATTTT
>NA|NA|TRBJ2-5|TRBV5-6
CASSLGGEETQYF
TGTGCCAGCAGCTTGGGAGGGGAAGAGACCCAGTACTTC
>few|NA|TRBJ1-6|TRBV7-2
CASSRLQVDSPLHF
TGTGCCAGCAGCCGTCTCCAGGTCGATTCACCCCTCCACTTT
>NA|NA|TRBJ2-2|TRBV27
CASSLRQANTGELFF
TGTGCCAGCAGTTTAAGGCAGGCTAACACCGGGGAGCTGTTTTTT